The clone carrying this T cell receptor (beta chain) is termed medium-sized. Its specificity is not known. TCRdb analysed the 5' RACE reads with MiXCR anew, one entry per CDR3 protein. The data show 12,000 or so distinct CDR3 sequences, just over 14% seen once. The data were taken from a study of spatial heterogeneity in lung cancer. Turning to the study itself: Strong correlation linked TCR transcript counts in tumor regions to a T cell module score derived from matched bulk RNA-seq. For the average unique TCR and UMI combination, more than 8.5 occurrences appeared in raw reads. Study-level findings and limits: Mutation counts in tumors were tracked by counts of expanded intratumoral alpha and beta TCRs.

With V trimmed by 11 bases and J by 1 base, 9 bases remained unmatched. There are 14 residues in the CDR3. Per germline, CDR1 ENHRY and CDR2 SYGVKD. The time point was: sample taken at primary tumor resection. Unsorted whole RNA samples from tumor, nontumor lung or frozen PBMC were sequenced. The chain combines TRBV10-3 with TRBJ2-3, with 7 bases aligning to TRBD2. This clonotype originated in a male donor with early-stage non-small cell lung cancer. Sequencing used lung tumor tissue, obtained at surgery. In nucleotides, the CDR3 is TGTGCCGCAGAACCTGGACTAGGCACAGATACGCAGTATTTT. Its protein product is CAAEPGLGTDTQYF.